Below, one TCR beta chain is given with its context. Its antigen is still unknown. A much bigger clone sits one base away, suggesting this may be a read error. Time point denoted: persistent/refractory GD, antithyroid drugs over 5 years with positive TRAb. Following extraction of RNA from PBMCs, that RNA was used to make the TCR library. The entry originates in a study of regulatory T cells in long-lasting Graves disease. Findings and limits, study-wide: The persistent group shared 3,000 or so public clonotypes, more than the roughly 970 shared by new patients. Those with persistent Graves' had less TCR diversity than newly diagnosed patients.

Arm-PCR of CDR3 regions and iRepertoire HTBI primers were the basis on which TCR beta libraries were built. TCRdb re-called the multiplex PCR reads through MiXCR, storing one row per CDR3 protein. The sample has about 400,000 distinct CDR3 sequences, around 21% seen once. V lost 4 bases to trimming and J lost 4 bases, with 13 bases between them. Germline CDR1 MNHEY, CDR2 SVGEGT. The CDR3 is 14 residues long. Sequencing used peripheral blood mononuclear cells (PBMCs), obtained when the disease was refractory, from a patient treated with antithyroid drugs. The chain carries TRBV6-2 or TRBV6-3 and TRBJ1-2; no clear D. The receptor was derived from a female donor with Graves disease. This CDR3 reads CASSCSPQFYGYTF. DNA of the CDR3: TGTGCCAGCAGTTGCTCTCCACAGTTCTATGGCTACACCTTC.